This T cell receptor beta chain was sequenced in a study of blood T cell repertoires in COVID-19. At the level of the study: Samples of COVID-19 (acute and convalescent) were obtained from the United States, Italy and Spain. PBMCs, B-cell-depleted T cells, or T cells were the source of the cDNA or gDNA that made up the material.

As originally analysed: Nucleated cell counts were estimated from reference gene primer amplification. Sequencing was performed with immunoSEQ multiplex PCR; in TCRdb, only in-frame clones are kept and a portion is missing. V and J calls plus clone size are reproduced from that table; the DNA served to infer D and trimming. The sample carries 75,000 to 90,000 clones, 75% to 85% recorded once. One Seattle source followed patients from active infection through their disease course. The CDR3 is made up of 14 amino acids. V lost 5 bases to trimming and J lost 10 bases; unmatched junction nucleotides: 6. Germline values: CDR1 SGHTA, CDR2 FQGTGA.

This sequence originates from a man aged 55 to 70 with COVID-19, enrolled during active disease. The chain is built from TRBV7-3 and TRBJ2-1; 12 nucleotides match TRBD2. The sample taken for sequencing was peripheral blood. Here the CDR3 DNA reads TGTGCCAGCAGCCTGGGACTAGCGGGTAACGAGCAGTTCTTC. Its protein product is CASSLGLAGNEQFF.